Shown below are 10 T cell receptor beta chains from a single sample sequenced in a study of cytomegalovirus exposure and HLA in healthy donors. TCRdb keeps only in-frame clones here, not all; method: immunoSEQ multiplex PCR. Altogether 250,000 to 300,000 clones are present, around 90% being singletons, with the ten largest covering 0.37%. The sequencing input was PBMCs. These receptors were collected from a young woman in good health and CMV-seronegative.

The chain recombines TRBV2 with TRBJ1-4, with D perhaps matching TRBD1 (5 bases). The CDR3 runs to 13 residues. Trimming removed 2 bases at V and 8 bases at J, with 9 bases between. Germline CDR1 reads SNHLY; CDR2 reads FYNNEI. Here the CDR3 DNA reads TGTGCCAGCAGTGAACAGGGAGGAGAAAAACTGTTTTTT. Encoded protein: CASSEQGGEKLFF. Filled out from reference TRBV2 and TRBJ1-4, the complete variable domain reads EPEVTQTPSHQVTQMGQEVILRCVPISNHLYFYWYRQILGQKVEFLVSFYNNEISEKSEIFDDQFSVERPDGSNFTLKIRSTKLEDSAMYFCASSEQGGEKLFFGSGTQLSVL.

The chain uses TRBV10-2 and TRBJ2-1; TRBD1 agrees at 8 bases. This CDR3 is 15 amino acids long. Germline CDR1 and CDR2: WSHSY and SAAADI. V shed 2 bases, J shed 2 bases, and the junction held 2 bases outside the gene matches. As DNA, the CDR3 is TGCGCCAGCAGTGAGGCAGGGGGCCCCTACAATGAGCAGTTCTTC. This encodes CASSEAGGPYNEQFF.

The chain joins TRBV27 to TRBJ2-7; TRBD1 aligns across 9 bases. The CDR3 is 14 amino acids. Losses at the gene ends were 4 bases for V and 5 bases for J; bases not matched to a gene: 6. Germline lookup yields CDR1 MNHEY and CDR2 SMNVEV (reference sequence). CDR3: CASSSGQGTDEQYF. CDR3 bases: TGTGCCAGCAGTTCCGGACAGGGGACCGACGAGCAGTACTTC.

The chain has TRBV6-1 and TRBJ1-2; D call uncertain. CDR3 length: 13 residues. Germline lookup yields CDR1 MNHNS and CDR2 SASEGT. The V gene lost 6 bases and the J gene lost 4 bases, with 12 bases spanning the gap. As DNA, the CDR3 is TGTGCCAGCAGATTGGATCGGGGCTATGGCTACACCTTC. This gives the protein CASRLDRGYGYTF.

The chain combines TRBV15 with TRBJ2-3; 9 bases map to TRBD2. J lost 6 bases, V lost 2 bases, and 9 bases had no gene match. In germline, CDR1 is LNHNV, CDR2 YYDKDF (reference sequence). The CDR3 sequence is 16 residues long. CDR3 bases: TGTGCCACCAGCAGAAGGTCGGGACTAGCTGGGGATACGCAGTATTTT. Protein: CATSRRSGLAGDTQYF.

The rearrangement uses TRBV29-1 and TRBJ1-1; 7 positions match TRBD1. CDR1 and CDR2 from the germline V gene are SQVTM and ANQGSEA. J lost 6 bases, V lost 5 bases, and 12 bases had no gene match. The CDR3 runs to 14 residues. The CDR3 loop reads CSVPGTVLRAEAFF. Here the CDR3 DNA reads TGCAGCGTTCCCGGGACAGTATTGCGGGCTGAAGCTTTCTTT.

The J gene is TRBJ1-1, the V gene TRBV29-1; D remains ambiguous. Looked up from germline, CDR1 is SQVTM and CDR2 is ANQGSEA. There are 13 residues in the CDR3. Trimming removed 5 bases at V and 8 bases at J, with 18 bases between. The CDR3 sequence is CSVIAVFGVEAFF. DNA for the CDR3: TGCAGCGTTATCGCCGTTTTTGGAGTCGAAGCTTTCTTT.

The chain joins TRBV7-6 to TRBJ2-1; tentatively, D is TRBD1 (5 bases). CDR1 SGHVS and CDR2 FNYEAQ come from the germline V gene. This CDR3 is 13 amino acids long. Trimming cost V 0 bases and J 6 bases, with 6 bases left between them. DNA of the CDR3: TGTGCCAGCAGCTTAGCAGGGGTCAATGAGCAGTTCTTC. Its translation: CASSLAGVNEQFF.

This chain joins TRBV4-3 and TRBJ2-1; TRBD2 might be the D (6 bases). Deletions cut 0 bases from V and 6 bases from J, with 12 bases between. This CDR3 has 15 residues. In germline, CDR1 is LGHNA, CDR2 YSLEER. The CDR3 DNA sequence: TGCGCCAGCAGCCAAGAGGCGCGGGGATTCAATGAGCAGTTCTTC. Amino acids: CASSQEARGFNEQFF.

The rearrangement joins TRBV5-6 to TRBJ2-5; TRBD2 matches 10 bases. The V segment lost 4 bases and the J segment 3 bases; nucleotides outside the gene matches: 6. The V gene's germline CDR1 is SGHDT and CDR2 YYEEEE. The length of the CDR3 is 15 residues. The CDR3 nucleotides read TGTGCCAGCAGCCGAAGCGGGGGGGCCGAAGAGACCCAGTACTTC. It codes for CASSRSGGAEETQYF.